This is a list of T cell receptor beta chains from one sample in a study of PD-1 blockade in mismatch repair-deficient tumors. The assay was immunoSEQ multiplex PCR, and TCRdb's table has in-frame clones only and misses some. The sample consists of more than 85,000 clones, 82% of them appearing once. The sample in question was peripheral blood, obtained less than 37 weeks after starting pembrolizumab. The receptors here all came from an adult with mismatch repair-deficient cancer. Each CDR3 is given with its conserved first and last residue. D genes are given only for firm matches. Clone size, where shown, is once, few, many, or a class for clones that have expanded.

v_call	j_call	clone_size	d_call	cdr3_nt	cdr3_aa
TRBV21-1	TRBJ2-3	once	-	TGTGCCAGCAGCAAAGGGGGCCTTAAGCGGGACCTAAACACAGATACGCAGTATTTT	CASSKGGLKRDLNTDTQYF
TRBV14	TRBJ1-1	-	-	TGTGCCAGCAGCAGGACCAACACTGAAGCTTTCTTT	CASSRTNTEAFF
TRBV7-9	TRBJ1-1	-	-	TGTGCCAGCAGCTTAGGGGGGTTTCTTCCGGGCAGGGTGAACACTGAAGCTTTCTTT	CASSLGGFLPGRVNTEAFF
TRBV27	TRBJ2-3	-	-	TGTGCCAGCACTTTGGGGGCTTCCACAGATACGCAGTATTTT	CASTLGASTDTQYF
TRBV6-6	TRBJ1-1	-	-	TGTGCCAGCAGTGTCGGTGCAGGGAGGAACACTGAAGCTTTCTTT	CASSVGAGRNTEAFF
TRBV5-8	TRBJ2-2	-	-	TGTGCCAGCCGGATGGGGGGATCAATACCGACCGGGGAGCTGTTTTTT	CASRMGGSIPTGELFF
TRBV7-8	TRBJ2-1	-	TRBD2	TGTGCCAGCAGGTTAGCTGTTGCGGGAGTTGGCGAGCAGTTCTTC	CASRLAVAGVGEQFF
TRBV11-3	TRBJ2-3	-	TRBD2	TGTGCCAGCAGGCCTGGGGGGGGCACAGATACGCAGTATTTT	CASRPGGGTDTQYF
TRBV9	TRBJ1-2	few	-	TGTGCCAGCAGCGTAGGGACGGCCTACACCTTC	CASSVGTAYTF
TRBV7-9	TRBJ1-3	-	-	TGTGCCAGCAGCTTAGCGGGACACTCTGGAAACACCATATATTTT	CASSLAGHSGNTIYF
TRBV9	TRBJ2-2	-	-	TGTGCCAGCAGCGTAGGAAGCCCGGGGACCGGGGAGCTGTTTTTT	CASSVGSPGTGELFF
TRBV4-2	TRBJ1-6	-	-	TGTGCCAGCAGCCAAGTTACGAATTCACCCCTCCACTTT	CASSQVTNSPLHF
TRBV19	TRBJ2-3	once	TRBD2	TGTGCCAGTAGTACGCTTCCGGGACTAGCGGGAGAATTGGATACGCAGTATTTT	CASSTLPGLAGELDTQYF
TRBV10-3	TRBJ2-1	-	-	TGTGCCATCAGTGAGTCGGCAGGGAGCCTAGAGGAGCAGTTCTTC	CAISESAGSLEEQFF
TRBV7-2	TRBJ2-1	once	-	TGTGCCAGCAGCTTAAATTCAGACCTCAGTGTCAATGAGCAGTTCTTC	CASSLNSDLSVNEQFF
TRBV7-9	TRBJ1-1	-	TRBD1	TGTGCCAGCAGCAAGGGACAGGGCAACGAAGCTTTCTTT	CASSKGQGNEAFF
TRBV5-1	TRBJ1-1	-	TRBD1	TGCGCCAGCAGCCGCCGGACAGGGGGCGACACTGAAGCTTTCTTT	CASSRRTGGDTEAFF
TRBV6-5	TRBJ1-1	-	-	TGTGCCAGCAGTTACCATAGCAAGGTGGACACTGAAGCTTTCTTT	CASSYHSKVDTEAFF
TRBV7-2	TRBJ2-3	-	-	TGTGCCAGCAGCTTAAGGGGCAGGATAACAGATACGCAGTATTTT	CASSLRGRITDTQYF
TRBV27	TRBJ2-7	once	-	TGTGCCAGCAAAACGGGACCTCACTCGCAGTACTTC	CASKTGPHSQYF
TRBV19	TRBJ2-7	-	-	TGTGCCAGTAGTATCTTCGGGACCTCCGGCTACGAGCAGTACTTC	CASSIFGTSGYEQYF
TRBV6-5	TRBJ1-5	-	TRBD1	TGTGCCAGCAGTTCCCTGGACAGGGATAATCAGCCCCAGCATTTT	CASSSLDRDNQPQHF
TRBV4-1	TRBJ2-5	-	TRBD2	TGCGCCAGCAGCCAAGGAAGCCAGCGGGGCCCCTCAGGGACCCAGTACTTC	CASSQGSQRGPSGTQYF
TRBV28	TRBJ2-7	-	TRBD1	TGTGCCAGCAGCCCGACAGGGGTGGGCTCCTACGAGCAGTACTTC	CASSPTGVGSYEQYF
TRBV10-3	TRBJ2-1	-	TRBD2	TGTGCCATCAGTGACCAAACTAGCGGGACTAACAATGAGCAGTTCTTC	CAISDQTSGTNNEQFF
TRBV7-9	TRBJ2-1	-	-	TGTGCCAGCAGCCCAGGGTCGGGAGAGCAGTTCTTC	CASSPGSGEQFF
TRBV29-1	TRBJ2-5	few	-	TGCAGCGTTGGGCCCCATTTGCGGACCCAAGAGACCCAGTACTTC	CSVGPHLRTQETQYF